The present T cell receptor beta chain was sequenced within a study of blood T cell repertoires in COVID-19. Overall study context: Some COVID-19 samples were acute and others convalescent; all came from the United States, Italy and Spain. PBMCs, B-cell-depleted T cells, or T cells provided the cDNA or gDNA that made up the material.

Trimming removed 0 bases from V and 7 bases from J; junction bases left unmatched: 6. Germline V lookup: CDR1 SGHTA, CDR2 FQGNSA. The CDR3 has 15 amino acids. Authors' data handling: Amplification from reference gene primers served as the basis for estimated nucleated cell counts. This table comes from immunoSEQ multiplex PCR, and its TCRdb copy is limited to in-frame clones, with some not included. V, J and clone size were drawn from that table, and D and trimming were deduced from the DNA. Of approximately 210,000 clones listed, roughly 90% are singletons. This sequence originates from a woman in her forties with acute or convalescent COVID-19. The sample comprised peripheral blood. V usage is TRBV7-2 and J usage is TRBJ1-1; 9 positions match TRBD1. DNA for the CDR3: TGTGCCAGCAGCTTAGCAAACAGGGGGCTAGGTGAAGCTTTCTTT. Translated: CASSLANRGLGEAFF.